One sample yielded the 4 T cell receptor beta chains listed below, sequenced in a study of blood T cell repertoires in COVID-19. Produced via immunoSEQ multiplex PCR; TCRdb's table is partial and in-frame only. The sample records roughly 100,000 clones, 89% being singletons. Sequenced input: peripheral blood. These receptors all come from a woman aged 55-75 years with acute or convalescent COVID-19.

V gene TRBV6-5 combines with J gene TRBJ1-2; D may be TRBD1 (6 bases). V lost 4 bases and J lost 5, with 14 bases in between. CDR1 and CDR2 (germline): MNHEY, SVGAGI. This CDR3 spans 14 amino acids. The CDR3 DNA reads TGTGCCAGCAGTTCCGGGGGGCTGGGTTATGGCTACACCTTC. This encodes CASSSGGLGYGYTF.

The chain couples TRBV6-5 to TRBJ2-7; 9 positions match TRBD2. J gave up 5 bases and V 2 bases, and 4 bases lay outside the gene matches. The germline V gene has CDR1 MNHEY and CDR2 SVGAGI. This CDR3 comprises 14 residues. The CDR3 DNA is TGTGCCAGCAGTTACGAGGTAGCGGGAGACGAGCAGTACGTC. Amino acid sequence: CASSYEVAGDEQYV.

V and J are TRBV30 and TRBJ2-1; TRBD2 matches at 10 bases. Per germline, CDR1 GTSNPN and CDR2 SVGIG (reference sequence). CDR3 length: 14 residues. V trimming: 6 bases; J trimming: 4 bases; junction bases outside the gene matches: 6. The CDR3 nucleotides are TGTGCCTGCCAGCTAGCGGGAGAATACAATGAGCAGTTCTTC. Its protein is CACQLAGEYNEQFF.

The V call is TRBV7-6, the J call TRBJ1-1; 7 nucleotides line up with TRBD1. The CDR3 runs to 20 residues. Trimming cost V 1 base and J 7 bases; bases outside gene matches: 24. CDR1 is SGHVS, CDR2 FNYEAQ, per germline. DNA for the CDR3: TGTGCCAGCAGCTTAGTAGTAGGACAGGCCGCCCCTCCACAATACCATGAAGCTTTCTTT. Amino acids: CASSLVVGQAAPPQYHEAFF.